This TCR beta chain was sequenced in a study of shared clonotypes between healthy human individuals. Study as a whole: There were three CD4 naive, three CD4 memory, two CD8 naive and one CD8 memory plates per donor.

V lost 8 bases, J lost 8 bases, and 23 bases lay in between. This CDR3 is built from 15 residues. The germline CDR1 and CDR2 sequences are MNHEY and SMNVEV (reference sequence). CD8 cells regarded as naive lacked CD45RO, were positively chosen for CCR7, and omitted terminally differentiated effector memory CD45RA+ cells. Libraries were prepared by immunoSEQ multiplex PCR; TCRdb keeps only in-frame clonotypes and omits some of them. The sample includes around 580,000 clones, roughly 98% seen only once; the top ten take roughly 0.29%. V is TRBV27 and J is TRBJ2-3; D unresolved. The receptor was derived from a young man in good health. Source material: naive CD8+ T cells sorted from blood. The CDR3 spells CASFGDFFGTATQYF. CDR3 bases: TGTGCCAGCTTTGGGGATTTTTTTGGTACCGCTACGCAGTATTTT.